This entry describes one T cell receptor beta chain. The antigen is unknown. Other DNA sequences from this sample encode an identical CDR3 as well. This sample is part of a study of shared clonotypes between healthy human individuals. The CDR3 totals 13 residues. CDR1 and CDR2 from the germline V gene are SGHTA and FQGNSA. V shed 0 bases and J shed 0 bases, with 1 base lying between them. The study's findings and limits: Relative to clonotypes present in all four donors, those not shared had lower generation probabilities. In a handful of donors, around 5.5% of naive CD4 clonotypes appeared in common.

Only in-frame clones appear in the TCRdb table, and some are missing; sequencing was by immunoSEQ multiplex PCR. Of some 1.4 million clones listed, roughly 96% were seen once; the top ten hold 0.95% to 1.5%. The TCR was taken from a man younger than 40 in good health. This chain connects TRBV7-2 to TRBJ2-3; D is ambiguous. The sequenced sample was naive CD4+ T cells sorted from blood. The subset: CD45RA+ positively selected. CDR3 amino acids: CASSLASTDTQYF. The DNA for the CDR3 is TGTGCCAGCAGCTTAGCTAGCACAGATACGCAGTATTTT.